This T cell receptor (beta chain) was sequenced for a study of human T cells and chemical hapten exposure. General observations from the study: No shift was seen in TCRs above 1 in 1000 frequency with DPC sensitization.

In the library, unique molecular identifiers were attached to individual cDNA molecules. Source study methods: Sample-level TCR yields exhibited a median of about 96,000, with a range of roughly 23,224 to 750,000. TCRdb called the 5' RACE reads again in MiXCR, with one record for every CDR3 protein. The V and J calls follow TCRdb's processing rather than the paper's. This sample yields around 140,000 distinct CDR3 sequences, of which around 4.1% are seen a single time; under 1.5% belongs to the top ten. About this clonotype: Its antigen remains unidentified.

Extraction of total RNA was performed on unfractionated whole blood. The germline V and J ends were trimmed by 2 bases and 6 bases, with 14 bases remaining between them. Germline lookup yields CDR1 SQVTM and CDR2 ANQGSEA. The CDR3 consists of 14 residues. The V and J genes are TRBV29-1 and TRBJ2-1; no definite D call. This receptor was obtained from a female donor in good health. The DNA for the CDR3 is TGCAGCGTTGAACAAAACCCGAAGGGCAATGAGCAGTTCTTC. Its translation is CSVEQNPKGNEQFF.